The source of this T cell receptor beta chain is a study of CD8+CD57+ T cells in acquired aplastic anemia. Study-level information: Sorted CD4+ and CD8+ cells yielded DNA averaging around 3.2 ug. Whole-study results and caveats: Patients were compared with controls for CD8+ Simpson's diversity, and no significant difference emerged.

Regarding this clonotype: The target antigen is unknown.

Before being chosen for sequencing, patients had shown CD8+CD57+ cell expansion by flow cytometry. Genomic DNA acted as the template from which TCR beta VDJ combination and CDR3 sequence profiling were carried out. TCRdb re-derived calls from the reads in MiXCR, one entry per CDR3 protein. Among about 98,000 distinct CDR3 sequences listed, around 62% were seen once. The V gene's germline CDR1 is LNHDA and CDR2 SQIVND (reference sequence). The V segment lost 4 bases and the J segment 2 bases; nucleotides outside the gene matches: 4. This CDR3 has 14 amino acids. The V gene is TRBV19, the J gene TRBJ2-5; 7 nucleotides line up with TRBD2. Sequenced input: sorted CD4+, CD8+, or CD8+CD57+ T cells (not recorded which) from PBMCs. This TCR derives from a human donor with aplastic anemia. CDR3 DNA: TGTGCCAGTAGTAGGACTAGTTATCAAGAGACCCAGTACTTC. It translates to CASSRTSYQETQYF.